This T cell receptor (beta chain) was sequenced in a study of monozygotic twins with inflammatory bowel disease. The study, taken as a whole, reports: Researchers were unable to tell different T cell subtypes apart.

Remarks on this clonotype: Its antigen is still unknown.

The length of the CDR3 is 15 residues. Germline V gene data show CDR1 as SGHTA and CDR2 as FQGNSA. TCRdb reworked the 5' RACE reads into one entry per CDR3 protein, no DNA. The table lists 300,000 to 450,000 distinct CDR3 sequences. The template was total RNA from whole blood, with no T cell sorting. The V gene is TRBV7-2, the J gene TRBJ2-7; as DNA is missing, the TRBD1 call by TCRdb cannot be tested. Sequencing input: blood. This clonotype was obtained from a human donor with ulcerative colitis or Crohn's disease, or a healthy co-twin of an affected twin (not recorded which). CDR3 in amino acids: CASSFRGTDPGEQYF.